The 5 T cell receptor beta chains below come from one sample, sequenced in a study of regulatory T cells in long-lasting Graves disease. This sample's time point: newly diagnosed GD, antithyroid drugs for less than 3 months. Preparation of the TCR library used RNA extracted from PBMCs. The authors built TCR beta libraries using iRepertoire HTBI primers and Arm-PCR of CDR3 regions. TCRdb processed the multiplex PCR reads anew with MiXCR; each CDR3 protein has one entry. This sample has around 500,000 distinct CDR3 sequences; 15% to 20% occur once, and the top ten carry more than 20%. These data also formed part of another study, on T cells in Graves' hyperthyroidism and ophthalmopathy.

The sequencing here drew on peripheral blood mononuclear cells (PBMCs), taken at new diagnosis, from a patient treated with antithyroid drugs. These receptors originate from a woman between 40 and 65 years old with Graves disease.

This clonotype was recorded at least ten times. A junction end diverges from the germline sequence, so it may reflect a read error. V usage is TRBV12-3 or TRBV12-4 and J usage is TRBJ2-3, with no clear D. CDR3 length: 13 amino acids. This CDR3 reads CASSFSSETGKNF. The CDR3 DNA follows: TGTGCCAGCAGTTTCAGTTCGGAAACGGGCAAGAATTTT.

This chain connects TRBV3-1 to TRBJ1-2; 10 nucleotides agree with TRBD1. J lost 4 bases, V lost 0 bases, and 8 bases had no gene match. From germline, CDR1 is LGHDT and CDR2 YNNKEL (reference sequence). The CDR3 covers 17 residues. CDR3 bases: TGTGCCAGCAGCCAAGAGACAGGGGGCGGTTATAGCTATGGCTACACCTTC. It specifies CASSQETGGGYSYGYTF.

This clonotype occurred many times. The rearrangement joins TRBV28 to TRBJ2-5, with 7 bases aligning to TRBD1. The CDR3 is 14 amino acids. After removal of 6 bases from V and 6 bases from J, the junction contained 10 bases not matched to a gene. CDR1 is MDHEN, CDR2 SYDVKM, per germline. CDR3 DNA sequence: TGTGCCAGCAGCCAGACCGGGACAGTCCAGACCCAGTACTTC. This translates into CASSQTGTVQTQYF.

This clonotype occurred a few times. The chain has TRBV5-4 and TRBJ1-4; TRBD1 aligns across 8 bases. The length of the CDR3 is 15 residues. V gave up 0 bases and J gave up 8 bases; unmatched junction bases: 6. Germline V gene sequence: CDR1 SGHNT, CDR2 YYREEE (reference sequence). This chain's CDR3 is CASSLALAGGEKLFF. DNA for the CDR3: TGTGCCAGCAGCTTGGCCCTGGCAGGGGGCGAAAAACTGTTTTTT.

The genes are TRBV28 and TRBJ1-2, with a possible D match to TRBD1 (5 bases). The CDR3 contains 14 residues. Germline values: CDR1 MDHEN, CDR2 SYDVKM. V lost 10 bases and J 4 bases, leaving 19 bases between the germline ends. DNA for the CDR3: TGTGCCATCCCGGCGAGGATAGGGACCTATGGCTACACCTTC. Protein sequence: CAIPARIGTYGYTF.